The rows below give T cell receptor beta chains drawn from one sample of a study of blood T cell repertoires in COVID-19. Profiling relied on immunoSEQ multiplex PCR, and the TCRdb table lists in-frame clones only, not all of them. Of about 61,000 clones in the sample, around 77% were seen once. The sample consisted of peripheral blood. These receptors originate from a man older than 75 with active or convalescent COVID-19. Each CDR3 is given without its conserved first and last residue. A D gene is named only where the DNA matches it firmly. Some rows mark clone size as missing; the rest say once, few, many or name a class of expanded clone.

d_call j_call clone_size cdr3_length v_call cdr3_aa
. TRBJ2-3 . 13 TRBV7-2 ASSLSTPRTDTQY
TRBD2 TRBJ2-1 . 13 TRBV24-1 ATSERTSGSYEQF
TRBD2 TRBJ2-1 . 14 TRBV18 ASSPLGGGTWVEQF
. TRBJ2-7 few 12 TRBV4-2 ASSQESTDYEQY
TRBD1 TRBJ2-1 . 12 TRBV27 ASRDRAAYNEQF
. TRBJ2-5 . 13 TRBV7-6 ASSFPGQGQETQY
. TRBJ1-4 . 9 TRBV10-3 AIQANEKLF
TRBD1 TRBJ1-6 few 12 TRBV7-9 ASSFGQANSALH
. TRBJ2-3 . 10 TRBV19 ASSMRQDTQY
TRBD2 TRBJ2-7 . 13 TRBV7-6 ASSLGTSGRGEQY
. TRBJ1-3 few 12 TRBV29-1 SVSVPSSGNTIY